These T cell receptor beta chains were read from a single sample in a study of cytotoxic CD8 clonotypes in ibrutinib-treated CLL. The repertoire was sequenced with immunoSEQ multiplex PCR; TCRdb's copy has only in-frame clones and lacks some. The sample carries tens of thousands of clones, roughly 50% recorded once. The sequencing used PBMCs, collected after 24 months of ibrutinib treatment. Receptors were obtained from a human donor with chronic lymphocytic leukemia. The CDR3 runs from the conserved cysteine through the conserved F or W. D genes are given only for firm matches. For some rows the clone size is stated as once, few or many, or as a class when expanded; others skip it.

-,TRBD1,TRBV5-4,TRBJ2-3,TGTGCCAGCAGCGGTGACAGGGGTTTCAGGGATACGCAGTATTTT,CASSGDRGFRDTQYF
-,-,TRBV6-6,TRBJ2-4,TGTGCCAGCAGTTACAGTCCGGGGAAGGGGAACATTCAGTACTTC,CASSYSPGKGNIQYF
-,-,TRBV28,TRBJ2-5,TGTGCCAGCAGTCCCCCTGAAGAGACCCAGTACTTC,CASSPPEETQYF
-,TRBD2,TRBV27,TRBJ2-1,TGTGCCAGCAGACCAGGTACTAGCGGGAGTGGCAATGAGCAGTTCTTC,CASRPGTSGSGNEQFF
many,TRBD1,TRBV2,TRBJ1-2,TGTGCCAGCAGTCGGACAGGGGAGGTTGGTGGCTACACCTTC,CASSRTGEVGGYTF
-,-,TRBV5-4,TRBJ2-2,TGTGCCAGCCGGGATGTGGGCCGCACCGGGGAGCTGTTTTTT,CASRDVGRTGELFF
many,-,TRBV5-1,TRBJ2-7,TGCGCCAGCAGCTTATCAGGAGCCGACGAGCAGTACTTC,CASSLSGADEQYF
-,-,TRBV6-1,TRBJ1-1,TGTGCCAGCAGTCCCCAGGGCCCGCTTCTGGAAGCTTTCTTT,CASSPQGPLLEAFF
few,-,TRBV10-3,TRBJ2-2,TGTGCCATCAGTGTCGGCGGGACGAACACCGGGGAGCTGTTTTTT,CAISVGGTNTGELFF
few,-,TRBV5-1,TRBJ1-6,TGCGCCAGCAGCTTCTTAGGGGGGGATTCACCCCTCCACTTT,CASSFLGGDSPLHF
many,TRBD2,TRBV7-2,TRBJ2-1,TGTGCCAGCGCTGACTCACTAGCGGCCCACAATGAGCAGTTCTTC,CASADSLAAHNEQFF
-,-,TRBV5-6,TRBJ1-2,TGTGCCAGCAGCTCGGTGAGGTCCCTCTATGGCTACACCTTC,CASSSVRSLYGYTF
-,-,TRBV6-5,TRBJ2-5,TGTGCCAGCAGTTACTGGGGCCGAGAGACCCAGTACTTC,CASSYWGRETQYF
-,-,TRBV7-9,TRBJ1-2,TGTGCCAGCCATGGTGGAGACTACTATGGCTACACCTTC,CASHGGDYYGYTF
-,-,TRBV30,TRBJ2-7,TGTGCCTGGAGTGTAGGCAGGGGATGGTACGAGCAGTACTTC,CAWSVGRGWYEQYF
many,-,TRBV27,TRBJ1-2,TGTGCCAGCAGTTTAGTGGCGAACTATGGCTACACCTTC,CASSLVANYGYTF
-,-,TRBV9,TRBJ2-5,TGTGCCAGCAGCCGCCAGGGTCGGGAGACCCAGTACTTC,CASSRQGRETQYF
few,-,TRBV11-3,TRBJ2-5,TGTGCCAGCAGTCCGACCCGGTTGGGGTGGGAGACCCAGTACTTC,CASSPTRLGWETQYF
-,TRBD2,TRBV6-5,TRBJ2-1,TGTGCCAGCAGTGGGGCGGGGGGCTCCTACAATGAGCAGTTCTTC,CASSGAGGSYNEQFF
-,-,TRBV6-4,TRBJ2-7,TGTGCCTGCGTGGACGGGGGAAATGGCGAGCAGTACTTC,CACVDGGNGEQYF
few,-,TRBV7-9,TRBJ2-1,TGTGCCAGCAGCAAAGGGGAGACTGTCTACAATGAGCAGTTCTTC,CASSKGETVYNEQFF
-,-,TRBV2,TRBJ2-5,TGTGCCAGCAGAGCGCTAAAAGAGACCCAGTACTTC,CASRALKETQYF
-,TRBD1,TRBV5-1,TRBJ1-1,TGCGCCAGTCGGAGGGACAGGGGAATTATGAACACTGAAGCTTTCTTT,CASRRDRGIMNTEAFF
many,TRBD2,TRBV5-1,TRBJ2-7,TGCGCCAGCAGCTACGAAGGGACTAGCGGAGGATACGAGCAGTACTTC,CASSYEGTSGGYEQYF
-,TRBD1,TRBV5-6,TRBJ2-7,TGTGCCAGCAGCTGGTTTACGGGACAGGGGACATGGGAGCAGTACTTC,CASSWFTGQGTWEQYF
once,TRBD2,TRBV27,TRBJ2-1,TGTGCCAGCAGTGAACCGGGACTACTTAAGAACGAGCAGTTCTTC,CASSEPGLLKNEQFF
-,-,TRBV6-1,TRBJ2-5,TGTGCCAGCAGTGATCGGAGCGGGCAAGAGACCCAGTACTTC,CASSDRSGQETQYF
-,-,TRBV28,TRBJ1-1,TGTGCCAGCAAAACCCTACCAATGAACACTGAAGCTTTCTTT,CASKTLPMNTEAFF
-,TRBD2,TRBV11-2,TRBJ2-5,TGTGCCAGCAGCTTTTTTAGCGGGGTGGGAGGGGAGACCCAGTACTTC,CASSFFSGVGGETQYF
-,-,TRBV11-3,TRBJ1-1,TGTGCCAGCAGCGAGAGGGAGGGGGGTTTGTCTGAAGCTTTCTTT,CASSEREGGLSEAFF
many,-,TRBV14,TRBJ2-1,TGTGCCAGCAGCCAAACGGGTTCCAGAGCTCTGGAGCAGTTCTTC,CASSQTGSRALEQFF